Listed below are T cell receptor beta chains from one sample, sequenced in a study of cytomegalovirus exposure and HLA in healthy donors. Clones were read by immunoSEQ multiplex PCR, and TCRdb kept only the in-frame ones, dropping some. The sample has about 64,000 clones, roughly 96% seen once. The sample was PBMCs. The receptors were sampled from a woman between 18 and 29 years old in good health and CMV-seropositive. Both conserved end residues are part of each CDR3. D genes are given only for firm matches. Where a row states a size, it is once, few, many or the class of an expanded clone; other rows omit it.

abundance | j_gene | v_gene | d_gene | CDR3aa | CDR3nt
. | TRBJ2-7 | TRBV4-1 | TRBD2 | CASSQPGLAGVQQYF | TGCGCCAGCAGCCAACCGGGACTAGCGGGGGTGCAGCAGTACTTC
. | TRBJ2-1 | TRBV2 | TRBD2 | CASKMTSGRYNEQFF | TGTGCCAGCAAGATGACTAGCGGGAGGTACAATGAGCAGTTCTTC
. | TRBJ2-7 | TRBV27 | . | CASSPPGQPPYF | TGTGCCAGCAGTCCTCCCGGACAGCCACCGTACTTC
. | TRBJ2-7 | TRBV6-1 | . | CASSEVVLTYEQYF | TGTGCCAGCAGTGAAGTAGTACTCACCTACGAGCAGTACTTC
. | TRBJ2-5 | TRBV5-1 | . | CASTWASEETQYF | TGCGCCAGCACCTGGGCTAGCGAAGAGACCCAGTACTTC
. | TRBJ2-5 | TRBV29-1 | TRBD2 | CSVDRVAGATYQETQYF | TGCAGCGTTGATAGGGTAGCGGGGGCCACGTACCAAGAGACCCAGTACTTC
. | TRBJ1-1 | TRBV10-3 | . | CAISEPGTEAFF | TGTGCCATCAGTGAGCCGGGGACTGAAGCTTTCTTT
. | TRBJ2-3 | TRBV10-3 | . | CAISDPPAGTDTQYF | TGTGCCATCAGTGACCCCCCCGCGGGCACAGATACGCAGTATTTT
. | TRBJ2-1 | TRBV5-8 | TRBD2 | CASSLGTSLTYNEQFF | TGTGCCAGCAGCTTGGGGACTAGCCTGACCTACAATGAGCAGTTCTTC
. | TRBJ1-5 | TRBV6-1 | . | CASTESGGRAAQHF | TGTGCCAGCACCGAATCAGGTGGCAGGGCGGCCCAGCATTTT
. | TRBJ2-3 | TRBV18 | . | CASSPPLSTDTQYF | TGTGCCAGCTCTCCACCCCTTAGCACAGATACGCAGTATTTT
. | TRBJ1-1 | TRBV28 | . | CASTPGSSTEAFF | TGTGCCAGCACCCCCGGTAGTAGCACTGAAGCTTTCTTT
once | TRBJ2-7 | TRBV7-8 | TRBD1 | CASSPSGTGGYEQYF | TGTGCCAGCAGCCCATCCGGGACAGGGGGCTACGAGCAGTACTTC
. | TRBJ2-7 | TRBV30 | . | CAWTGSPSYEQYF | TGTGCCTGGACGGGGAGCCCCTCCTACGAGCAGTACTTC
. | TRBJ1-1 | TRBV28 | . | CASRLAGVTEAFF | TGTGCCAGCAGACTGGCCGGAGTCACTGAAGCTTTCTTT
. | TRBJ2-7 | TRBV9 | . | CASSQGTGTYEQYF | TGTGCCAGCAGCCAAGGGACTGGCACCTACGAGCAGTACTTC
. | TRBJ2-7 | TRBV7-6 | TRBD2 | CASSFGLADTSGQYF | TGTGCCAGCAGCTTCGGACTAGCAGACACCTCCGGGCAGTACTTC
. | TRBJ1-4 | TRBV29-1 | TRBD1 | CSAMTGGDQKLFF | TGCAGCGCTATGACAGGGGGTGATCAAAAACTGTTTTTT
. | TRBJ2-1 | TRBV7-7 | . | CASSRLDIWSYNEQFF | TGTGCCAGCAGCCGACTAGACATCTGGTCCTACAATGAGCAGTTCTTC
. | TRBJ1-1 | TRBV11-2 | . | CASSLGQTNTEAFF | TGTGCCAGCAGCTTAGGACAGACCAACACTGAAGCTTTCTTT
. | TRBJ2-3 | TRBV7-3 | TRBD2 | CASSSDPAGGWDTQYF | TGTGCCAGCAGCTCCGACCCAGCGGGAGGTTGGGATACGCAGTATTTT
. | TRBJ2-4 | TRBV10-3 | TRBD2 | CAIGPGLAGGPLGGNIQYF | TGTGCCATCGGCCCGGGACTAGCGGGAGGGCCGCTCGGCGGGAACATTCAGTACTTC
. | TRBJ1-1 | TRBV12-5 | . | CASGISNRANMNTEAFF | TGTGCTAGTGGTATAAGCAACAGGGCCAACATGAACACTGAAGCTTTCTTT
. | TRBJ1-4 | TRBV6-5 | . | CASRKQGREKLFF | TGTGCCAGCAGGAAACAGGGTAGAGAAAAACTGTTTTTT
. | TRBJ2-2 | TRBV2 | . | CASSSVIYAGELFF | TGTGCCAGCAGTTCGGTTATTTATGCCGGGGAGCTGTTTTTT
. | TRBJ1-2 | TRBV11-2 | TRBD1 | CASSSETGPNYGYTF | TGTGCCAGCAGCTCAGAGACAGGGCCCAACTATGGCTACACCTTC
. | TRBJ1-5 | TRBV27 | TRBD1 | CASKGQENQPQHF | TGTGCCAGCAAAGGACAGGAAAATCAGCCCCAGCATTTT
. | TRBJ1-6 | TRBV4-2 | . | CASSQDRFSPLHF | TGTGCCAGCAGCCAAGATAGATTCTCACCCCTCCACTTT
. | TRBJ2-2 | TRBV27 | TRBD2 | CASNRLASTNTGELFF | TGTGCCAGCAACCGACTAGCTTCGACGAACACCGGGGAGCTGTTTTTT
. | TRBJ1-1 | TRBV6-5 | . | CASSYSRLPGNTEAFF | TGTGCCAGCAGTTACTCTCGCCTACCCGGTAACACTGAAGCTTTCTTT
. | TRBJ1-1 | TRBV11-2 | . | CASSSGIPGDTEAFF | TGTGCCAGCAGCTCCGGGATCCCAGGGGACACTGAAGCTTTCTTT
. | TRBJ2-6 | TRBV28 | . | CAATRALSGANVLTF | TGTGCGGCTACCAGGGCTCTCTCTGGGGCCAACGTCCTGACTTTC
. | TRBJ1-6 | TRBV10-3 | TRBD1 | CAITSGQGSPLHF | TGTGCCATCACATCAGGACAGGGATCACCCCTCCACTTT
. | TRBJ2-7 | TRBV2 | . | CASREGSYEQYF | TGTGCCAGCAGGGAGGGCTCCTACGAGCAGTACTTC
. | TRBJ1-5 | TRBV7-2 | TRBD1 | CASSSKTWDSGYNQPQHF | TGTGCCAGCAGCTCTAAGACCTGGGACAGCGGCTACAATCAGCCCCAGCATTTT
. | TRBJ2-1 | TRBV5-1 | . | CASSLVHHNEQFF | TGCGCCAGCAGCTTGGTACATCACAATGAGCAGTTCTTC
. | TRBJ2-1 | TRBV14 | TRBD2 | CASSRFSGRGIGAYNEQFF | TGTGCCAGCAGCCGGTTTAGCGGGAGGGGCATTGGTGCCTACAATGAGCAGTTCTTC
. | TRBJ2-1 | TRBV27 | . | CASSLRNEQFF | TGTGCCAGCAGTTTGAGGAATGAGCAGTTCTTC
. | TRBJ2-3 | TRBV5-1 | . | CASTSAGITTDTQYF | TGCGCCAGTACCTCTGCGGGTATCACAACAGATACGCAGTATTTT
. | TRBJ2-1 | TRBV6-7 | . | CASSPCGKGSYNEQFF | TGTGCCAGCAGCCCCTGCGGGAAGGGGAGCTACAATGAGCAGTTCTTC
. | TRBJ1-1 | TRBV6-1 | . | CASMWPLTEAFF | TGTGCCAGCATGTGGCCTCTCACTGAAGCTTTCTTT
. | TRBJ2-4 | TRBV7-2 | TRBD2 | CASSFDPPLADLNIQYF | TGTGCCAGCAGCTTCGACCCCCCTCTAGCGGATTTAAACATTCAGTACTTC
. | TRBJ2-1 | TRBV7-2 | TRBD2 | CASSSSAGTYNEQFF | TGTGCCAGCAGCTCGTCAGCGGGGACTTACAATGAGCAGTTCTTC
. | TRBJ2-7 | TRBV4-1 | TRBD2 | CASSGRTSGVYEQYF | TGCGCCAGCAGCGGACGGACTAGCGGAGTTTACGAGCAGTACTTC